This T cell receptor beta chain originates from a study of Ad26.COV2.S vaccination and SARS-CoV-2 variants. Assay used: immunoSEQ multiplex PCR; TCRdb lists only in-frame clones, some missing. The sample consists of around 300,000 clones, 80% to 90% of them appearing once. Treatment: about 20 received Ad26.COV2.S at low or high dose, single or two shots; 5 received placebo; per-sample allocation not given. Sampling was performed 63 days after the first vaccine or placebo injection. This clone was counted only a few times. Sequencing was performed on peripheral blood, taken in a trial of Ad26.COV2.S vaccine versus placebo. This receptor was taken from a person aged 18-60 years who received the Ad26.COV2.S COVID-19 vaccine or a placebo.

In nucleotides, the CDR3 is TGTGCCAGCGTGATAGGGAATGGAAACACCATATATTTT. This gives the protein CASVIGNGNTIYF. The V and J genes are TRBV6-5 and TRBJ1-3; D remains unclear. Germline values: CDR1 MNHEY, CDR2 SVGAGI. This CDR3 spans 13 amino acids. With 8 bases removed from V and 3 bases from J, the gap between germline ends came to 11 bases.